One and the same sample provided the 9 T cell receptor beta chains below, sequenced in a study of T cells in localized non-small cell lung cancer. Some clones are missing from TCRdb's copy, which holds only in-frame ones; the method was immunoSEQ multiplex PCR. The sample lists about 40,000 clones, approximately 81% seen once, with 7.3% in the top ten. The sequences come from peripheral blood mononuclear cells, collected before any cancer treatment. The receptors derive from an older male donor with stage II lung adenocarcinoma.

The V call is TRBV6-6, the J call TRBJ1-1; 8 nucleotides align to TRBD1. Germline CDR1 and CDR2: MNHNY and SVGAGI (reference sequence). This CDR3 contains 16 residues. Trimming at V came to 0 bases and at J to 5 bases, leaving 8 bases not matched to a gene. The CDR3 protein is CASSYSYETGVTEAFF. The CDR3 region has the DNA TGTGCCAGCAGTTACTCGTACGAGACAGGGGTTACTGAAGCTTTCTTT.

The chain recombines TRBV5-1 with TRBJ2-7, with D maybe TRBD2 (7 bases). The CDR3 totals 16 residues. V was shortened by 0 bases and J by 6 bases, with 19 bases between the two germline ends. CDR1 SGHRS and CDR2 YFSETQ come from the germline V gene. In nucleotides, the CDR3 is TGCGCCAGCAGCTTGGCCGGAAGGGCAGGGGAGGGCGAGCAGTACTTC. The encoded protein is CASSLAGRAGEGEQYF.

This rearrangement joins TRBV6-6 to TRBJ1-3; TRBD1 agrees at 9 bases. This CDR3 contains 14 residues. Germline V lookup: CDR1 MNHNY, CDR2 SVGAGI (reference sequence). Losses at the gene ends were 6 bases for V and 8 bases for J; bases not matched to a gene: 8. CDR3 coding DNA: TGTGCCAGCAGATCCGGGACAGGGAGAGACACCATATATTTT. It specifies CASRSGTGRDTIYF.

This clone was observed a few times. V is TRBV18 and J is TRBJ1-4, with D tentatively TRBD1 (5 bases). The length of the CDR3 is 13 residues. The V end was cut by 6 bases, the J end by 8 bases, with 13 bases between. CDR1 is KGHSH and CDR2 is LQKENI in the germline V gene. The chain's CDR3 is CASSRGVDEKLFF. The CDR3 bases are TGTGCCAGCTCCCGGGGGGTTGACGAAAAACTGTTTTTT.

J is TRBJ1-1 and V is TRBV7-2, with no clear D. The CDR3 has 13 amino acids. Germline loops: CDR1 SGHTA, CDR2 FQGNSA. V lost 5 bases to trimming and J lost 5 bases, with 12 bases between them. The CDR3 sequence is CASSSFPGTEAFF. The CDR3 region has the DNA TGTGCCAGCAGCAGCTTCCCCGGGACTGAAGCTTTCTTT. The full variable domain, rest sourced from reference TRBV7-2 and TRBJ1-1, is GAGVSQSPSNKVTEKGKDVELRCDPISGHTALYWYRQSLGQGLEFLIYFQGNSAPDKSGLPSDRFSAERTGGSVSTLTIQRTQQEDSAVYLCASSSFPGTEAFFGQGTRLTVV.

This sequence joins TRBV6-1 and TRBJ1-4; D uncertain. The CDR3 spans 12 residues. V lost 7 bases and J lost 5, with 8 bases in between. Germline V gene sequence: CDR1 MNHNS, CDR2 SASEGT. The CDR3 reads CASKDWNEKLFF. DNA for the CDR3: TGTGCCAGCAAAGACTGGAATGAAAAACTGTTTTTT.

The table lists this clone with a count of one. The chain links TRBV7-2 to TRBJ2-7, with unresolved D. Trimming pared 1 base from V and 6 bases from J, leaving 7 bases between. The CDR3 length is 12 residues. Germline V gene data show CDR1 as SGHTA and CDR2 as FQGNSA. The CDR3 reads CASSLGLGEQYF. As DNA, the CDR3 is TGTGCCAGCAGCTTAGGGTTGGGCGAGCAGTACTTC.

This sequence joins TRBV6-6 and TRBJ1-1; the D is unclear. The germline gives CDR1 MNHNY, CDR2 SVGAGI (reference sequence). The CDR3 is 12 amino acids. V lost 6 bases to trimming and J lost 6 bases, with 11 bases between them. CDR3 region: CASRVGGPEAFF. In nucleotides, the CDR3 is TGTGCCAGCAGGGTAGGAGGCCCTGAAGCTTTCTTT.

A remark on this clone: A junction boundary mismatches the germline segment, possibly from a read error. V and J are TRBV29-1 and TRBJ2-6, with D unclear. CDR3 length equals 14 residues. Germline V gene lookup returns CDR1 SQVTM and CDR2 ANQGSEA. CDR3 DNA: TGCAGCGTTAAAGAGGCCTCTGGGGCCAACGTCCTGACTTTC. This translates into CSVKEASGANVLTF.